These 21 T cell receptor beta chains came from one sample sequenced in a study of shared clonotypes between healthy human individuals. Clones were read by immunoSEQ multiplex PCR, and TCRdb kept only the in-frame ones, dropping some. Among 980,000 or so clones, around 80% were seen once, and the ten largest hold approximately 1.5%. Sequenced input: memory CD4+ T cells sorted from blood. Documented subset: CD45RA-negative fraction. Receptors originate from a man aged 18 to 30 in good health.

This clone came up a few times. The chain is built from TRBV18 and TRBJ2-7; D call uncertain. The CDR3 extends over 14 amino acids. Germline V gives CDR1 KGHSH, CDR2 LQKENI. The V and J ends lost 1 base and 4 bases respectively, with 11 bases between them. The CDR3 sequence is CASSPQPLQYEQYF. The CDR3 nucleotides are TGTGCCAGCTCACCACAACCACTCCAGTACGAGCAGTACTTC.

V usage is TRBV19 and J usage is TRBJ2-2; D possibly uses TRBD1 or TRBD2 (5 bases each). The CDR3 runs 15 residues. V was pared by 10 bases and J by 0 bases, with 15 bases between. CDR1 is LNHDA, CDR2 SQIVND, per germline (reference sequence). This CDR3 is CATTRDPSNTGELFF. For the CDR3, the DNA is TGTGCCACCACCCGGGACCCATCGAACACCGGGGAGCTGTTTTTT.

This rearrangement joins TRBV6-1 to TRBJ1-5; no firm D call. There are 15 residues in the CDR3. Trimming stripped 0 bases from V and 2 bases from J, with 8 bases between. CDR1 is MNHNS and CDR2 is SASEGT in the germline V gene. CDR3 nucleotide sequence: TGTGCCAGCAGTGAAGCATCCATCGGCAATCAGCCCCAGCATTTT. It is translated as CASSEASIGNQPQHF.

This chain connects TRBV10-1 to TRBJ2-1; 10 nucleotides match TRBD2. With V trimmed by 5 bases and J by 0 bases, 10 bases remained unmatched. There are 18 residues in the CDR3. Germline CDR1 reads WNHNN; CDR2 reads SYGVQD (reference sequence). For the CDR3, the DNA is TGCGCCAGCAGTTTTATAGCGGGAGGAACGAGCTCCTACAATGAGCAGTTCTTC. Encoded protein: CASSFIAGGTSSYNEQFF.

This chain joins TRBV19 and TRBJ1-4; no reliable D call. Germline-derived CDR1 and CDR2 are LNHDA and SQIVND (reference sequence). The CDR3 spans 14 residues. V gave up 4 bases and J gave up 0 bases, with 6 bases separating them. The CDR3 DNA reads as TGTGCCAGTAGTAGAGACGCAACTAATGAAAAACTGTTTTTT. Translation gives CASSRDATNEKLFF. Full variable domain (remainder filled in from reference TRBV19 and TRBJ1-4): DGGITQSPKYLFRKEGQNVTLSCEQNLNHDAMYWYRQDPGQGLRLIYYSQIVNDFQKGDIAEGYSVSREKKESFPLTVTSAQKNPTAFYLCASSRDATNEKLFFGSGTQLSVL.

This chain links TRBV5-1 with TRBJ1-1; 8 nucleotides line up with TRBD1. This CDR3 comprises 16 residues. V lost 5 bases and J lost 2; bases outside the gene matches: 11. The V gene's germline CDR1 is SGHRS and CDR2 YFSETQ. The CDR3 sequence: CASRPASTGGNTEAFF. CDR3 bases: TGCGCCAGCAGGCCTGCTTCAACAGGGGGTAACACTGAAGCTTTCTTT.

This clone was detected a few times. The rearrangement links TRBV11-1 to TRBJ2-7, with 9 bases matching TRBD1. With 2 bases clipped from V and 0 bases from J, the junction kept 2 bases outside the gene matches. This CDR3 region has 15 residues. CDR1 SGHAT and CDR2 FQDESV come from the germline V gene (reference sequence). In DNA form, the CDR3 reads TGTGCCAGCAGCTTATGGGGACAGGGCTCCTACGAGCAGTACTTC. It encodes CASSLWGQGSYEQYF.

The CDR3: CASSVLNSPLHF. Written as DNA, the CDR3 is TGTGCCAGCAGTGTACTAAATTCACCCCTCCACTTT. The genes are TRBV6-5 and TRBJ1-6; D unclear. CDR1 is MNHEY, CDR2 SVGAGI, per germline. The CDR3 extends over 12 amino acids. With 5 bases removed from V and 7 bases from J, the gap between germline ends came to 6 bases.

This sequence joins TRBV7-3 and TRBJ1-6, with 10 bases aligning to TRBD1. V lost 5 bases to trimming and J lost 7 bases; unmatched junction nucleotides: 8. Germline V gene lookup returns CDR1 SGHTA and CDR2 FQGTGA. The CDR3 extends over 16 amino acids. The CDR3 coding sequence is TGTGCCAGCAGCCTCCCGGGACAGGGGAACAATTCACCCCTCCACTTT. It codes for CASSLPGQGNNSPLHF.

This chain links TRBV10-3 with TRBJ1-4; D might be TRBD1 (5 bases). Trimming removed 10 bases at V and 0 bases at J, with 9 bases between. The CDR3 is 13 amino acids. Germline loops: CDR1 ENHRY, CDR2 SYGVKD. CDR3 protein: CATQGATNEKLFF. Here the CDR3 DNA reads TGTGCCACCCAGGGCGCAACTAATGAAAAACTGTTTTTT.

This clone appeared a few times. J is TRBJ1-1 and V is TRBV10-3; D is unclear. The germline V and J ends were trimmed by 11 bases and 1 base, with 8 bases remaining between them. Germline-derived CDR1 and CDR2 are ENHRY and SYGVKD. This CDR3 comprises 11 residues. CDR3 DNA sequence: TGTGCCGCCTCGGGGAACACTGAAGCTTTCTTT. Protein: CAASGNTEAFF.

The CDR3 bases are TGCGCCAGCAGCTTGATGCTAGCGGGAGGCTACGAGCAGTACTTC. Translated: CASSLMLAGGYEQYF. This chain links TRBV5-1 with TRBJ2-7; 11 bases are a match to TRBD2. Per the germline V gene, CDR1 is SGHRS and CDR2 is YFSETQ. The CDR3 is made up of 15 amino acids. Trimming took 1 base from V and 3 from J; bases not matched to a gene: 3.

V usage is TRBV14 and J usage is TRBJ2-7, with 9 bases lining up with TRBD1. V lost 5 bases, J lost 8 bases, and 4 bases stayed unmatched. Germline V gene data show CDR1 as SGHDN and CDR2 as FVKESK. The CDR3 loop spans 12 amino acids. CDR3 protein: CASSFGTGQQYF. The DNA for the CDR3 is TGTGCCAGCAGCTTCGGGACAGGGCAGCAGTACTTC.

This clone was detected only a few times. V and J are TRBV21-1 and TRBJ1-1. TRBV21-1 is given as a pseudogene. CDR3 size: 16 residues. The CDR3 DNA follows: TGTGCCAGCAGCACGGTTCCTCGGGGCCCCTTCACTGAAGCTTTCTTT. Its translation is CASSTVPRGPFTEAFF.

With respect to this clone: Additional DNA sequences in this sample encode the identical CDR3. The gene calls are TRBV5-1 and TRBJ1-4; 11 bases are shared with TRBD1. Germline assignment: CDR1 SGHRS and CDR2 YFSETQ. The CDR3 extends over 14 amino acids. Trimming at V came to 4 bases and at J to 8 bases, leaving 4 bases not matched to a gene. The CDR3 bases are TGCGCCAGCAGCCCGGGACAGGGGGGAGAAAAACTGTTTTTT. Translation: CASSPGQGGEKLFF.

The table lists this clone with a few counts. The V gene is TRBV18, the J gene TRBJ2-2, with 11 bases that match TRBD2. The CDR3 totals 16 residues. Germline CDR1 is KGHSH and CDR2 is LQKENI. After removal of 4 bases from V and 4 bases from J, the junction contained 5 bases not matched to a gene. The chain's CDR3 is CASSLQTSGATGELFF. CDR3 DNA: TGTGCCAGCTCACTGCAGACTAGCGGGGCCACCGGGGAGCTGTTTTTT.

The V call is TRBV19, the J call TRBJ1-5; the match to TRBD1 covers 7 bases. The junction had 5 bases not matched to a gene; V was cut back by 5 bases and J by 1 base. CDR1 and CDR2 (germline): LNHDA, SQIVND (reference sequence). The CDR3 has 15 amino acids. DNA of the CDR3: TGTGCCAGTAGTCCCCCGGGACAGAGCAATCAGCCCCAGCATTTT. This encodes CASSPPGQSNQPQHF.

With respect to this clone: This may stem from a read error, because a much larger clone lies one nucleotide away. The chain recombines TRBV30 with TRBJ1-1; D is unclear. V lost 2 bases and J 1 base, leaving 2 bases between the germline ends. The CDR3 has 11 residues. Germline lookup yields CDR1 GTSNPN and CDR2 SVGIG (reference sequence). The CDR3 DNA reads TGTGCCTGGAGTAGGAACACTGAAGCTTTCTTT. This gives the protein CAWSRNTEAFF.

In regard to this clone: This may arise from a read error, as a much more abundant clone is one base away. The rearrangement links TRBV5-4 to TRBJ1-4; TRBD1 might be the D (5 bases). V lost 4 bases to trimming and J lost 0 bases, with 10 bases between them. CDR3 length: 15 amino acids. Germline V gene lookup returns CDR1 SGHNT and CDR2 YYREEE (reference sequence). CDR3 in amino acids: CASSPGGSTNEKLFF. CDR3 sequence (DNA): TGTGCCAGCAGCCCGGGGGGGTCAACTAATGAAAAACTGTTTTTT.

The chain joins TRBV6-5 to TRBJ1-4, with unresolved D. The CDR3 is 11 residues long. V lost 2 bases to trimming and J lost 7 bases, with 2 bases between them. Germline V gene lookup returns CDR1 MNHEY and CDR2 SVGAGI. The CDR3 spells CASSYLEKLFF. The CDR3 DNA sequence: TGTGCCAGCAGTTACCTTGAAAAACTGTTTTTT.

The genes are TRBV19 and TRBJ2-7, with TRBD1 matching 9 bases. Per germline, CDR1 LNHDA and CDR2 SQIVND (reference sequence). The ends lost 1 base at V and 6 bases at J; junction bases unmatched: 7. The CDR3 has 15 amino acids. CDR3 loop: CASSIVDRGAGEQYF. In nucleotides, the CDR3 is TGTGCCAGTAGTATAGTTGACAGGGGGGCCGGCGAGCAGTACTTC. The full variable domain, with the rest looked up from reference TRBV19 and TRBJ2-7, is DGGITQSPKYLFRKEGQNVTLSCEQNLNHDAMYWYRQDPGQGLRLIYYSQIVNDFQKGDIAEGYSVSREKKESFPLTVTSAQKNPTAFYLCASSIVDRGAGEQYFGPGTRLTVT.